A single sample gave rise to the 3 T cell receptor beta chains below, sequenced in a study of OX40 agonist ivuxolimab in advanced cancers. Profiled with immunoSEQ multiplex PCR; TCRdb holds only in-frame clones, not every one. The sample lists roughly 58,000 clones, around 88% occurring once. Sequenced here: CD4+ or CD8+ T cells sorted from blood, sampled in a trial of the OX40 agonist ivuxolimab. The receptors here all came from an adult with an advanced solid tumor such as melanoma, head and neck, liver or kidney cancer.

The CDR3 loop reads CASSLGEIRISGNTIYF. In DNA form, the CDR3 reads TGTGCCAGCAGCTTGGGGGAAATCAGGATCTCTGGAAACACCATATATTTT. The chain recombines TRBV11-2 with TRBJ1-3; maybe TRBD1 (5 bases). Trimming shortened V by 3 bases and J by 0 bases, and 15 bases separated the two germline ends. The CDR3 sequence is 17 residues long. Germline assignment: CDR1 SGHAT and CDR2 FQNNGV.

The chain links TRBV5-6 to TRBJ1-5, with D perhaps matching TRBD1 (5 bases). Trimming pared 0 bases from V and 10 bases from J, leaving 11 bases between. The V gene's germline CDR1 is SGHDT and CDR2 YYEEEE. The CDR3 is made up of 13 amino acids. Here the CDR3 reads CASSLGVGGPQHF. The CDR3 DNA follows: TGTGCCAGCAGCTTGGGAGTGGGGGGACCCCAGCATTTT.

This clone was seen a handful of times. J is TRBJ1-2 and V is TRBV30; weak D call: TRBD1 (5 bases). The CDR3 has 14 amino acids. Between the trimmed V and J ends, which lost 2 bases and 7 bases, there was a span of 17 bases. Germline values: CDR1 GTSNPN, CDR2 SVGIG (reference sequence). The CDR3: CAWSRAGRQGGYTF. The CDR3 bases are TGTGCCTGGAGTCGGGCAGGGAGGCAGGGTGGCTACACCTTC.